This T cell receptor beta chain originates from a study of shared clonotypes between healthy human individuals. CDR3 length: 13 amino acids. Trimming took 6 bases from V and 1 from J, leaving 10 bases between them. Looked up from germline, CDR1 is MNHEY and CDR2 is SVGAGI. Only in-frame clones appear in the TCRdb table, and some are missing; sequencing was by immunoSEQ multiplex PCR. The sample has about 2.4 million clones, roughly 93% seen once. Sequenced: naive CD4+ T cells from PBMCs. Noted subset: CD45RA+ positively selected. The clonotype was recovered from a young man in good health. Some clones in this sample may be carry-over from other donors' samples. J is TRBJ2-7 and V is TRBV6-5; D is unclear. CDR3 sequence: CASRRRRSYEQYF. Here the CDR3 DNA reads TGTGCCAGCAGGCGACGGCGGTCCTACGAGCAGTACTTC.